A single sample gave rise to the 31 T cell receptor beta chains below, sequenced in a study of CD8 T cells in Susac syndrome. A quantity of about 0.5 to 1 ug RNA underwent reverse transcription using random hexamers. TCRdb reanalysed the immunoSEQ multiplex PCR reads using MiXCR and keeps one entry per CDR3 protein. Of roughly 220,000 distinct CDR3 sequences listed, roughly 93% are singletons. Sequencing was done on a sample of CD4+ T cells from PBMCs. The receptors here all came from a human donor with Susac syndrome.

This sequence joins TRBV5-1 and TRBJ2-7; D gene ambiguous. The V gene lost 1 base and the J gene lost 0 bases, with 8 bases spanning the gap. The CDR3 is 14 amino acids. CDR1 is SGHRS, CDR2 YFSETQ, per germline. CDR3 coding DNA: TGCGCCAGCAGCTTGTTGTACAGCTCCTACGAGCAGTACTTC. Residues: CASSLLYSSYEQYF. Full variable domain (outside the CDR3, taken from reference TRBV5-1 and TRBJ2-7): KAGVTQTPRYLIKTRGQQVTLSCSPISGHRSVSWYQQTPGQGLQFLFEYFSETQRNKGNFPGRFSGRQFSNSRSEMNVSTLELGDSALYLCASSLLYSSYEQYFGPGTRLTVT.

This chain connects TRBV27 to TRBJ1-4; D is perhaps TRBD1 (6 bases). Trimming cost V 6 bases and J 10 bases, with 18 bases left between them. In germline, CDR1 is MNHEY, CDR2 SMNVEV (reference sequence). The CDR3 consists of 14 residues. The CDR3 sequence: CASSSRGGRRKLFF. The CDR3 region has the DNA TGTGCCAGCAGCTCAAGGGGGGGACGTAGAAAACTGTTTTTT.

This chain joins TRBV6-5 and TRBJ2-5; no reliable D call. The CDR3 has 13 amino acids. Germline assignment: CDR1 MNHEY and CDR2 SVGAGI. The V gene lost 6 bases and the J gene lost 7 bases, with 15 bases spanning the gap. The CDR3 loop reads CASSLGSAWTQYF. CDR3 in DNA: TGTGCCAGCAGCTTGGGGTCCGCGTGGACCCAGTACTTC.

The V and J genes are TRBV30 and TRBJ2-1; 8 positions agree with TRBD2. Trimming cost V 1 base and J 7 bases; bases outside gene matches: 6. Germline CDR1 is GTSNPN and CDR2 is SVGIG (reference sequence). The CDR3 sequence is 14 residues long. CDR3: CAWSGTSIENEQFF. The DNA of the CDR3 is TGTGCCTGGAGTGGGACTAGCATCGAAAATGAGCAGTTCTTC.

This chain uses TRBV4-3 with TRBJ2-1; D remains unclear. Germline V gene data show CDR1 as LGHNA and CDR2 as YSLEER. V gave up 4 bases and J gave up 0 bases, with 10 bases separating them. The CDR3 covers 15 residues. The CDR3 coding sequence is TGCGCCAGCAGCCTTGAGCTTAGCTCCTACAATGAGCAGTTCTTC. Protein product: CASSLELSSYNEQFF.

The rearrangement links TRBV28 to TRBJ2-5; D is perhaps TRBD1 (5 bases). Germline loops: CDR1 MDHEN, CDR2 SYDVKM. Trimming took off 5 bases at V and 7 bases at J, with 20 bases between the two ends. The CDR3 consists of 15 residues. Written as DNA, the CDR3 is TGTGCCAGCAGTCCGACCACCCCAGGGCCGGGGACCCAGTACTTC. Protein: CASSPTTPGPGTQYF. Filled out from reference TRBV28 and TRBJ2-5, the complete variable domain reads DVKVTQSSRYLVKRTGEKVFLECVQDMDHENMFWYRQDPGLGLRLIYFSYDVKMKEKGDIPEGYSVSREKKERFSLILESASTNQTSMYLCASSPTTPGPGTQYFGPGTRLLVL.

The genes are TRBV30 and TRBJ2-5; tentatively, D is TRBD2 (5 bases). V lost 0 bases and J 10 bases, leaving 21 bases between the germline ends. Germline CDR1 and CDR2: GTSNPN and SVGIG (reference sequence). The CDR3 has 15 amino acids. CDR3 nucleotides: TGTGCCTGGAGTGTAATGTTAGTACGGGGTATGGGCCAGTACTTC. It is translated as CAWSVMLVRGMGQYF.

This clonotype was found a few times. Germline is not matched at one junction end, which may reflect a read error. J is TRBJ2-4 and V is TRBV4-3; D gene ambiguous. This CDR3 spans 14 amino acids. Germline lookup yields CDR1 LGHNA and CDR2 YSLEER. CDR3: CASSQELGKSIQYF. CDR3 sequence (DNA): TGCGCCAGCAGCCAAGAGCTGGGAAAAAGCATTCAGTACTTC.

The CDR3: CSVERSGGYGYTF. As DNA, the CDR3 is TGCAGCGTTGAAAGGTCAGGGGGTTATGGCTACACCTTC. V is TRBV29-1 and J is TRBJ1-2, with 7 nucleotides matching TRBD1. The germline CDR1 and CDR2 sequences are SQVTM and ANQGSEA. V shed 2 bases and J 5 bases; nucleotides not matched to a gene: 5. The CDR3 is made up of 13 amino acids.

This chain connects TRBV9 to TRBJ2-5; D is unclear. The V end was cut by 4 bases, the J end by 2 bases, with 6 bases between. From germline, CDR1 is SGDLS and CDR2 YYNGEE. The CDR3 sequence is 12 residues long. CDR3 nucleotides: TGTGCCAGCAGCTCCTCACAAGAGACCCAGTACTTC. Translated: CASSSSQETQYF.

V usage is TRBV7-9 and J usage is TRBJ2-5, with 7 bases identical to TRBD2. Germline CDR1 and CDR2: SEHNR and FQNEAQ (reference sequence). The CDR3 consists of 17 residues. V lost 5 bases, J lost 5 bases, and 17 bases stayed unmatched. CDR3: CASSVGLTGLGRETQYF. CDR3 bases: TGTGCCAGCAGCGTGGGACTAACCGGATTAGGTCGGGAGACCCAGTACTTC.

V usage is TRBV27 and J usage is TRBJ2-2; weak D call: TRBD2 (6 bases). This CDR3 has 14 residues. Looked up from germline, CDR1 is MNHEY and CDR2 is SMNVEV (reference sequence). Trimming took 3 bases from V and 4 from J, leaving 9 bases between them. CDR3 loop: CASSFGGSTGELFF. CDR3 sequence (DNA): TGTGCCAGCAGTTTCGGGGGAAGCACCGGGGAGCTGTTTTTT.

The rearrangement uses TRBV4-1 and TRBJ1-1, with D possibly being TRBD1 (6 bases). The V end lost 1 base, the J end lost 3 bases, and 12 bases lay between the germline ends. The CDR3 length is 15 residues. Germline lookup yields CDR1 MGHRA and CDR2 YSYEKL. The CDR3 protein is CASSQGQALYTEAFF. CDR3 DNA: TGCGCCAGCAGCCAAGGACAGGCTCTTTACACTGAAGCTTTCTTT.

The rearrangement uses TRBV12-5 and TRBJ1-1; 8 bases match TRBD1. With V trimmed by 8 bases and J by 4 bases, 6 bases remained unmatched. The CDR3 consists of 13 residues. Looked up from germline, CDR1 is LGHNT and CDR2 is FRNRAP. CDR3 sequence: CASSQQGGTEAFF. In DNA, the CDR3 is TGTGCTAGTAGCCAACAGGGGGGCACTGAAGCTTTCTTT.

The chain links TRBV12-3 or TRBV12-4 to TRBJ2-5; D tentatively fits TRBD1 or TRBD2 (5 bases each). This CDR3 has 13 residues. Between the trimmed V and J ends, which lost 2 bases and 5 bases, there was a span of 9 bases. The CDR3 region is CASSLTGTETQYF. DNA of the CDR3: TGTGCCAGCAGTTTAACCGGGACGGAGACCCAGTACTTC.

This clonotype was recorded only once. The chain is built from TRBV20-1 and TRBJ2-7; 10 nucleotides line up with TRBD2. This CDR3 has 15 residues. CDR1 is DFQATT, CDR2 SNEGSKA, per germline (reference sequence). V lost 3 bases to trimming and J lost 0 bases; unmatched junction nucleotides: 5. The CDR3 coding sequence is TGCAGTGCTAGGTCCCTAGCGGGGGACTCCTACGAGCAGTACTTC. Residues: CSARSLAGDSYEQYF.

The CDR3 sequence is CASSWDREGGYTF. As DNA, the CDR3 is TGTGCCAGCTCTTGGGACAGGGAGGGTGGCTACACCTTC. The chain has TRBV2 and TRBJ1-2; TRBD1 aligns across 9 bases. Germline CDR1 SNHLY, CDR2 FYNNEI. CDR3 size: 13 residues. Germline trimming cut 8 bases from V and 7 bases from J; bases unmatched to any gene: 8.

This rearrangement joins TRBV20-1 to TRBJ1-5, with TRBD1 matching over 7 bases. Germline CDR1 DFQATT, CDR2 SNEGSKA (reference sequence). The junction had 4 bases not matched to a gene; V was cut back by 8 bases and J by 0 bases. This CDR3 has 13 amino acids. Written as DNA, the CDR3 is TGCAGTACCGACAGGGATAGCAATCAGCCCCAGCATTTT. Amino acids: CSTDRDSNQPQHF.

This clonotype was detected only once. This chain joins TRBV29-1 and TRBJ1-2; TRBD1 agrees at 10 bases. Looked up from germline, CDR1 is SQVTM and CDR2 is ANQGSEA. This CDR3 has 14 amino acids. V shed 5 bases, J shed 0 bases, and the junction held 3 bases outside the gene matches. In DNA, the CDR3 is TGCAGCGTTCGAGGACAGGGGGCTAACTATGGCTACACCTTC. It specifies CSVRGQGANYGYTF.

V gene TRBV7-3 combines with J gene TRBJ2-5; 8 bases agree with TRBD1. The germline CDR1 and CDR2 sequences are SGHTA and FQGTGA. The CDR3 has 17 amino acids. The junction had 12 bases not matched to a gene; V was cut back by 5 bases and J by 1 base. The CDR3: CASSLGTGHPFQETQYF. CDR3 nucleotides: TGTGCCAGCAGCCTTGGGACAGGTCACCCTTTCCAAGAGACCCAGTACTTC.

This clonotype came up once. The chain combines TRBV6-6 with TRBJ2-5; D is ambiguous. The CDR3 length is 14 residues. V gave up 2 bases and J gave up 5 bases, with 12 bases separating them. CDR1 and CDR2 (germline): MNHNY, SVGAGI (reference sequence). CDR3 region: CASSYPGQGETQYF. CDR3 nucleotide sequence: TGTGCCAGCAGTTACCCGGGCCAAGGGGAGACCCAGTACTTC.

The chain joins TRBV24-1 to TRBJ2-1; TRBD1 matches 8 bases. Looked up from germline, CDR1 is KGHDR and CDR2 is SFDVKD. The CDR3 is 14 amino acids. Germline trimming cut 6 bases from V and 7 bases from J; bases unmatched to any gene: 7. CDR3 in amino acids: CATSPGGDLNEQFF. In DNA form, the CDR3 reads TGTGCCACCAGTCCAGGGGGCGATTTAAATGAGCAGTTCTTC.

This rearrangement joins TRBV28 to TRBJ1-1; D is unclear. V was shortened by 7 bases and J by 9 bases, with 12 bases between the two germline ends. The CDR3 is 11 amino acids. Germline CDR1 MDHEN, CDR2 SYDVKM. The CDR3 is CASTLDRQAFF. CDR3 bases: TGTGCCAGCACCCTGGACCGCCAAGCTTTCTTT.

The CDR3 is CASSQILAGETQYF. The CDR3 bases are TGTGCCAGCAGCCAAATTCTCGCAGGCGAGACCCAGTACTTC. J is TRBJ2-5 and V is TRBV3-1; no reliable D call. The CDR3 covers 14 residues. The V gene's germline CDR1 is LGHDT and CDR2 YNNKEL (reference sequence). The germline V and J ends were trimmed by 2 bases and 5 bases, with 12 bases remaining between them.

This rearrangement joins TRBV20-1 to TRBJ2-3; TRBD2 aligns across 7 bases. Germline V gives CDR1 DFQATT, CDR2 SNEGSKA (reference sequence). The CDR3 loop spans 15 amino acids. The V and J ends lost 0 bases and 2 bases, in that order; junction bases with no gene match: 5. This CDR3 is CSARDERGDTDTQYF. CDR3 sequence (DNA): TGCAGTGCTAGAGACGAGCGGGGAGACACAGATACGCAGTATTTT.

The V call is TRBV15, the J call TRBJ1-2, with TRBD1 matching 7 bases. The germline V gene has CDR1 LNHNV and CDR2 YYDKDF (reference sequence). The CDR3 length is 14 residues. The junction had 7 bases not matched to a gene; V was cut back by 4 bases and J by 5 bases. In DNA form, the CDR3 reads TGTGCCACCAGCATATCCGGGACAGTTTATGGCTACACCTTC. Amino acids: CATSISGTVYGYTF.

The CDR3 loop reads CASSLVEGSYTF. In DNA form, the CDR3 reads TGTGCCAGCAGTTTAGTCGAGGGTAGCTACACCTTC. The rearrangement joins TRBV28 to TRBJ1-2; no clear D. Per the germline V gene, CDR1 is MDHEN and CDR2 is SYDVKM. The length of the CDR3 is 12 residues. Trimming pared 2 bases from V and 9 bases from J, leaving 10 bases between.

In this sample, this clonotype turned up a few times. The chain recombines TRBV5-4 with TRBJ2-2; 7 positions match TRBD1. Per the germline V gene, CDR1 is SGHNT and CDR2 is YYREEE (reference sequence). CDR3 length equals 15 residues. J gave up 3 bases and V 0 bases, and 2 bases lay outside the gene matches. In nucleotides, the CDR3 is TGTGCCAGCAGCTTGGGACAGGGAGACACCGGGGAGCTGTTTTTT. Translated, it gives CASSLGQGDTGELFF. The whole variable domain, remainder taken from reference TRBV5-4 and TRBJ2-2, is ETGVTQSPTHLIKTRGQQVTLRCSSQSGHNTVSWYQQALGQGPQFIFQYYREEENGRGNFPPRFSGLQFPNYSSELNVNALELDDSALYLCASSLGQGDTGELFFGEGSRLTVL.

CDR3: CAVHRDRGSPLHF. Here the CDR3 DNA reads TGTGCCGTACACCGGGACAGGGGTTCCCCCCTCCACTTT. This chain uses TRBV30 with TRBJ1-6; 10 bases map to TRBD1. The germline CDR1 and CDR2 sequences are GTSNPN and SVGIG (reference sequence). V was pared by 8 bases and J by 13 bases, with 11 bases of the junction left unmatched. The CDR3 has 13 residues.

J is TRBJ2-2 and V is TRBV24-1; 8 bases map to TRBD1. This CDR3 is built from 13 residues. Germline V gene data show CDR1 as KGHDR and CDR2 as SFDVKD. V dropped 9 bases and J dropped 6; count of bases not matched to a gene: 5. CDR3 sequence reads: CATGEQGAGELFF. For the CDR3, the DNA is TGTGCCACCGGGGAACAGGGGGCCGGGGAGCTGTTTTTT.

This chain uses TRBV12-3 or TRBV12-4 with TRBJ1-6, with D unresolved. This CDR3 spans 13 amino acids. Trimming took off 5 bases at V and 8 bases at J, with 10 bases between the two ends. The CDR3 reads CASSRGLDSPLHF. The CDR3 DNA follows: TGTGCCAGCAGTCGCGGATTGGATTCACCCCTCCACTTT.